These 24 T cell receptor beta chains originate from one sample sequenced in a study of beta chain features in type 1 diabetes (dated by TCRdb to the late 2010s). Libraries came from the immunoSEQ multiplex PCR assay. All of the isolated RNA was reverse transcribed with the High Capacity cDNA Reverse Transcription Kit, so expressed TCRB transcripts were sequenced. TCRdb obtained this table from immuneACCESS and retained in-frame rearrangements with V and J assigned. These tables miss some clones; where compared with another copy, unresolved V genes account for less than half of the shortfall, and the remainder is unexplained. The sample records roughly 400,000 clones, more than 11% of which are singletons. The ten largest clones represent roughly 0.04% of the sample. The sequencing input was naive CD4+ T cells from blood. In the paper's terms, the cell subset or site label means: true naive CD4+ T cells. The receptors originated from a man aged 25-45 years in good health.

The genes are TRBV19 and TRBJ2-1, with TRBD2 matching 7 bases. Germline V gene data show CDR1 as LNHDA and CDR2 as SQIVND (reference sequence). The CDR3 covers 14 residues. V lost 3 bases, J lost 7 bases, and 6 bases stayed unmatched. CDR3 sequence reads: CASSIQRDRNEQFF. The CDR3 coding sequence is TGTGCCAGTAGTATCCAGCGGGACCGGAATGAGCAGTTCTTC.

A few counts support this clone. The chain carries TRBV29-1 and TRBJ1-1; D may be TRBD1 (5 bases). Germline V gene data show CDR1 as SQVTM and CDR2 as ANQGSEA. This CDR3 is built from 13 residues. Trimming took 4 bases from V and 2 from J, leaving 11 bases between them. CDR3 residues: CSVGGRGNTEAFF. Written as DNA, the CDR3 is TGCAGCGTTGGGGGAAGGGGAAACACTGAAGCTTTCTTT.

The CDR3 nucleotides are TGTGCCAGCAGCAGAGCGGAACGAGAAGAGAGCCAGTACTTC. As protein: CASSRAEREESQYF. The V gene is TRBV21-1, the J gene TRBJ2-5. TRBV21-1 is labeled a pseudogene. This CDR3 spans 14 amino acids.

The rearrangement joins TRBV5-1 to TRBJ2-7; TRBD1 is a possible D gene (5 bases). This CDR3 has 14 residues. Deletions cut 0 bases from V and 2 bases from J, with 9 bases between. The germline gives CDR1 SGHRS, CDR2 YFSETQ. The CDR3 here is CASSLGTPAYEQYF. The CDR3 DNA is TGCGCCAGCAGCTTGGGGACACCAGCCTACGAGCAGTACTTC.

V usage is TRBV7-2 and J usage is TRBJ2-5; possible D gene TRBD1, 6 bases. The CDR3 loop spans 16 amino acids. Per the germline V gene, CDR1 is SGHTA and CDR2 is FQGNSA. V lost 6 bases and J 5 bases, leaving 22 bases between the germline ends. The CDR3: CASSPPGWGPEETQYF. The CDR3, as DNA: TGTGCCAGCAGTCCCCCTGGATGGGGGCCAGAGGAGACCCAGTACTTC.

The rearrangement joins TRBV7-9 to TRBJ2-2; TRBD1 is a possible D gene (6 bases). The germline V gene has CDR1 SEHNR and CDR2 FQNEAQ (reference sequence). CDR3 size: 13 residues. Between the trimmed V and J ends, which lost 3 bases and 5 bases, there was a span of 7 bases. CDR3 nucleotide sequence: TGTGCCAGCAGCTTCCAGGGGACCGGGGAGCTGTTTTTT. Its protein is CASSFQGTGELFF.

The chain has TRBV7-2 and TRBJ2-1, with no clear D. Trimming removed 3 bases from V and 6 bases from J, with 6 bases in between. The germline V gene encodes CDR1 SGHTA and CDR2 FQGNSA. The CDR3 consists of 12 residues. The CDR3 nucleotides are TGTGCCAGCAGCTTGTATCGCAATGAGCAGTTCTTC. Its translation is CASSLYRNEQFF.

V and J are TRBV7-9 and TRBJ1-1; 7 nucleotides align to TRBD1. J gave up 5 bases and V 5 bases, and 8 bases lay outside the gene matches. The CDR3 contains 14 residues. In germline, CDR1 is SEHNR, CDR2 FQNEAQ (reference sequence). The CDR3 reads CASSPRDSGTEAFF. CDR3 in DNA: TGTGCCAGCAGCCCTCGGGACAGCGGAACTGAAGCTTTCTTT. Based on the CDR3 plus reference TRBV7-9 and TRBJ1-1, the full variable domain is DTGVSQNPRHKITKRGQNVTFRCDPISEHNRLYWYRQTLGQGPEFLTYFQNEAQLEKSRLLSDRFSAERPKGSFSTLEIQRTEQGDSAMYLCASSPRDSGTEAFFGQGTRLTVV.

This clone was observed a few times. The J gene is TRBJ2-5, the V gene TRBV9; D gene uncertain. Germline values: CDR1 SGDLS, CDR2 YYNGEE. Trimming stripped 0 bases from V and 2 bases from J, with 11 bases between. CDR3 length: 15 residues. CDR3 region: CASSVGDAAQETQYF. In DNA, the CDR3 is TGTGCCAGCAGCGTAGGTGACGCGGCACAAGAGACCCAGTACTTC.

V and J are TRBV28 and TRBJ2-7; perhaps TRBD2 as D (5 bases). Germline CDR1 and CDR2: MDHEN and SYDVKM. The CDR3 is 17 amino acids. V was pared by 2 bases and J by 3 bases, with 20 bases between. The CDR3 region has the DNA TGTGCCAGCAGTTTAGTCCGGCGGAGCGGAGTGAACTACGAGCAGTACGTC. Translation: CASSLVRRSGVNYEQYV.

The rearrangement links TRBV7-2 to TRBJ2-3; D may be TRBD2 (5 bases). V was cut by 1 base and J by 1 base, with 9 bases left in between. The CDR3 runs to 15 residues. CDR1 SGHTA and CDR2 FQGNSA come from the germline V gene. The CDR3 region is CASSLGLARTDTQYF. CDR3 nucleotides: TGTGCCAGCAGCTTAGGGCTAGCCCGCACAGATACGCAGTATTTT.

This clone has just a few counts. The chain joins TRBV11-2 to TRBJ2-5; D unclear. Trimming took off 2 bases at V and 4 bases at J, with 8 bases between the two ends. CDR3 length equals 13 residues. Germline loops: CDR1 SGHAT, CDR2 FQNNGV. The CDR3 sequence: CASSLNPSETQYF. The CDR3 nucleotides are TGTGCCAGCAGCTTAAATCCCTCAGAGACCCAGTACTTC.

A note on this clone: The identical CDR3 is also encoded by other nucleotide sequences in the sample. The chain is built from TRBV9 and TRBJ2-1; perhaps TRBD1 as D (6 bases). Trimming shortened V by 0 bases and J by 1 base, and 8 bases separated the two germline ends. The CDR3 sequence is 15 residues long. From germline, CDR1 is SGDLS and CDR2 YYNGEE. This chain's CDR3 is CASSVGQGSYNEQFF. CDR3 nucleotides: TGTGCCAGCAGCGTAGGCCAGGGGTCCTACAATGAGCAGTTCTTC.

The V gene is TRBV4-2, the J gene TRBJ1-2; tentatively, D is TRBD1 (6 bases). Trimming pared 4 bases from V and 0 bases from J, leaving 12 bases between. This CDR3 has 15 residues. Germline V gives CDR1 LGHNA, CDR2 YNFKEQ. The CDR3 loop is CASSPTGQANYGYTF. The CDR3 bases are TGTGCCAGCAGCCCTACGGGACAAGCTAACTATGGCTACACCTTC.

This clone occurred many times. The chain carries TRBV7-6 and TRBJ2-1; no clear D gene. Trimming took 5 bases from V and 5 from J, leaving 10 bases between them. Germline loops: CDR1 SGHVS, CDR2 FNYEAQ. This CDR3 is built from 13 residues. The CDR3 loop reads CASSGRLDNEQFF. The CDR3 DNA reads TGTGCCAGCAGCGGACGATTGGACAATGAGCAGTTCTTC.

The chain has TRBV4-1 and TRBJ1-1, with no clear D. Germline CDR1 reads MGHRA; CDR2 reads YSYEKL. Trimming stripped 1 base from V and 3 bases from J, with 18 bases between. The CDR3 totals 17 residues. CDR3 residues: CASSQVGLGDLHTEAFF. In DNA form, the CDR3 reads TGCGCCAGCAGCCAAGTTGGTCTCGGGGATTTGCACACTGAAGCTTTCTTT.

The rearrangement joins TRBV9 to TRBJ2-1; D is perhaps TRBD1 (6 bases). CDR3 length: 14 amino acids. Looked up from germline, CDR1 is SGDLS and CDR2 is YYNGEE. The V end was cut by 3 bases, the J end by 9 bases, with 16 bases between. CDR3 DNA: TGTGCCAGCAGCGCCCTGACAGGAGACTCTGAGCAGTTCTTC. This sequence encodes CASSALTGDSEQFF.

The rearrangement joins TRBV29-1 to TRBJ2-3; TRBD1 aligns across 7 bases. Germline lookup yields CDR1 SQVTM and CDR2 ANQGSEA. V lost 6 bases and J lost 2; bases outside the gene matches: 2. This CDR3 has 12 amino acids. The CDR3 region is CSVGQLTDTQYF. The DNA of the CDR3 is TGCAGCGTGGGACAGCTCACAGATACGCAGTATTTT.

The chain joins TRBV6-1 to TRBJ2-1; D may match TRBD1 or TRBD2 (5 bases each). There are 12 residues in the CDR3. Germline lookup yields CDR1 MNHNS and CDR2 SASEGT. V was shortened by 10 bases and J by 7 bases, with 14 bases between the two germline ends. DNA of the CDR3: TGTGCCATACACCCGGGGACGAATGAGCAGTTCTTC. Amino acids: CAIHPGTNEQFF.

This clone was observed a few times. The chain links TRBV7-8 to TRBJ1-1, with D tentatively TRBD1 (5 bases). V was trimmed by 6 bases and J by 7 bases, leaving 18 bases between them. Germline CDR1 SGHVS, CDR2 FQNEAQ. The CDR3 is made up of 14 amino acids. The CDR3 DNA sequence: TGTGCCAGCAGAGGGGCCGGGTTAAGTATTGAAGCTTTCTTT. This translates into CASRGAGLSIEAFF. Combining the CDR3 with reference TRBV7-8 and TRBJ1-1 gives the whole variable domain GAGVSQSPRYKVAKRGQDVALRCDPISGHVSLFWYQQALGQGPEFLTYFQNEAQLDKSGLPSDRFFAERPEGSVSTLKIQRTQQEDSAVYLCASRGAGLSIEAFFGQGTRLTVV.

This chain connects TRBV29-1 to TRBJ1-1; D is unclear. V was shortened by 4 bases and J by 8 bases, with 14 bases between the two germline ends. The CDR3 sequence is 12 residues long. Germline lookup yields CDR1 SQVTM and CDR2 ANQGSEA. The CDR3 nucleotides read TGCAGCGTTGGAGGGTCTTCCTGGGAAGCTTTCTTT. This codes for CSVGGSSWEAFF.

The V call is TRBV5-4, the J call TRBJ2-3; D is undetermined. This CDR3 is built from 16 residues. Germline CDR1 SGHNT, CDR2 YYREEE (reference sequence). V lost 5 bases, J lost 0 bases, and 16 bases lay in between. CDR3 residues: CASSRTTAPSTDTQYF. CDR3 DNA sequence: TGTGCCAGCAGTCGGACGACCGCCCCGAGCACAGATACGCAGTATTTT.

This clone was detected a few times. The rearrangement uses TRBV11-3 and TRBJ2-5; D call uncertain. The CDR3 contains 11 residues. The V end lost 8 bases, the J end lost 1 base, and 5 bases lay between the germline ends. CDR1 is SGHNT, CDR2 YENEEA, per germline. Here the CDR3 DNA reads TGTGCCAGCCGACCCCAAGAGACCCAGTACTTC. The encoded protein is CASRPQETQYF.

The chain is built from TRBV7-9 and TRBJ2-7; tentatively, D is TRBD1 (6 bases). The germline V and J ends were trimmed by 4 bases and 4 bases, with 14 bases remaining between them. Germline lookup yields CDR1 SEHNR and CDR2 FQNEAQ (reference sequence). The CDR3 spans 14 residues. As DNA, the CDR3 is TGTGCCAGCAGCTCCGGACAGCCCTCGTACGAGCAGTACTTC. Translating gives CASSSGQPSYEQYF. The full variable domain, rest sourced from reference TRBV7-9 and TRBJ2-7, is DTGVSQNPRHKITKRGQNVTFRCDPISEHNRLYWYRQTLGQGPEFLTYFQNEAQLEKSRLLSDRFSAERPKGSFSTLEIQRTEQGDSAMYLCASSSGQPSYEQYFGPGTRLTVT.